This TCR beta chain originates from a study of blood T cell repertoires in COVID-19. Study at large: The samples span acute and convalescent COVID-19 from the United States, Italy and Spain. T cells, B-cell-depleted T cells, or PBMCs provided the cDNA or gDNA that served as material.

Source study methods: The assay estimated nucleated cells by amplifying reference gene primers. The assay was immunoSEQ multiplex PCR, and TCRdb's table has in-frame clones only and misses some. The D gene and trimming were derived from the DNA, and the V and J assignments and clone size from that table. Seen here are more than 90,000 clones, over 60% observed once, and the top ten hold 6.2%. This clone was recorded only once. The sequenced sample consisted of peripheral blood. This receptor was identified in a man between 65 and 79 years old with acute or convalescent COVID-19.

CDR3 nucleotide sequence: TGTGCCAGCGGACTAGCTTTACAGCGGGAGCAGTTCTTC. Translated: CASGLALQREQFF. The V call is TRBV19, the J call TRBJ2-1; 8 bases are shared with TRBD2. The J segment lost 10 bases and the V segment lost 9 bases, leaving 11 bases of the junction unmatched. CDR1 and CDR2 (germline): LNHDA, SQIVND (reference sequence). The CDR3 sequence is 13 residues long. Supplemented by reference TRBV19 and TRBJ2-1, the full variable domain reads DGGITQSPKYLFRKEGQNVTLSCEQNLNHDAMYWYRQDPGQGLRLIYYSQIVNDFQKGDIAEGYSVSREKKESFPLTVTSAQKNPTAFYLCASGLALQREQFFGPGTRLTVL.